The next 23 T cell receptor beta chains were all read from a single sample in a study of blood T cells in healthy people across ages. With a J-beta primer mix and a sample-barcoded 5' primer, a second PCR ran about 7 to 12 cycles. TCRdb redid the calling of the 5' RACE reads with MiXCR, one entry per CDR3 protein. The table has approximately 960,000 distinct CDR3 sequences, almost 30% seen once. These data are also associated with another study on T cells of mothers and their children.

The sequenced material came from blood. The source of these receptors is a woman aged 40 to 49 in good health.

This clonotype was seen ten or more times. The chain has TRBV9 and TRBJ2-7, with a possible D match to TRBD1 (7 bases). Germline V gene lookup returns CDR1 SGDLS and CDR2 YYNGEE. This CDR3 is 14 amino acids long. Trimming removed 3 bases from V and 3 bases from J, with 13 bases in between. Written as DNA, the CDR3 is TGTGCCAGCAGCGGGGGGGACAGTAGCTACGAGCAGTACTTC. Its protein product is CASSGGDSSYEQYF.

This clonotype was seen only a few times. The chain carries TRBV28 and TRBJ2-7; a weak D match, TRBD2 (6 bases). V dropped 5 bases and J dropped 0 bases, with 11 bases sitting between them. This CDR3 contains 14 residues. CDR1 MDHEN and CDR2 SYDVKM come from the germline V gene. The CDR3 sequence: CASSSGYSSYEQYF. DNA for the CDR3: TGTGCCAGCAGTAGCGGGTACAGCTCCTACGAGCAGTACTTC.

The chain recombines TRBV20-1 with TRBJ1-1; the D gene is possibly TRBD1 (5 bases). V was trimmed by 3 bases and J by 1 base, leaving 9 bases between them. The V gene's germline CDR1 is DFQATT and CDR2 SNEGSKA (reference sequence). The CDR3 consists of 13 residues. CDR3 region: CSASSRANTEAFF. The DNA for the CDR3 is TGCAGTGCTAGTTCCAGGGCGAACACTGAAGCTTTCTTT.

The rearrangement uses TRBV24-1 and TRBJ2-7; 9 positions agree with TRBD1. This CDR3 region has 13 residues. After removal of 5 bases from V and 3 bases from J, the junction contained 1 base not matched to a gene. CDR1 KGHDR and CDR2 SFDVKD come from the germline V gene. CDR3 sequence reads: CATSVTGGYEQYF. The CDR3 bases are TGTGCCACCAGTGTGACAGGGGGCTACGAGCAGTACTTC.

This clonotype was found many times. This chain connects TRBV7-2 to TRBJ2-5, with a possible D match to TRBD2 (5 bases). The CDR3 loop spans 14 amino acids. Trimming cost V 1 base and J 4 bases, with 10 bases left between them. Germline V lookup: CDR1 SGHTA, CDR2 FQGNSA. CDR3 DNA: TGTGCCAGCAGCTTAGAGCTAGCTACAGAGACCCAGTACTTC. Protein sequence: CASSLELATETQYF.

Remarks on this clonotype: A read error is possible here, since a much larger clone lies one base away. The chain couples TRBV10-2 to TRBJ2-1; 9 bases are a match to TRBD2. The ends lost 6 bases at V and 7 bases at J; junction bases unmatched: 4. Germline assignment: CDR1 WSHSY and CDR2 SAAADI. The CDR3 has 13 amino acids. The CDR3 nucleotides are TGCGCCAGCAGGAATCTAGCGGGGAATGAGCAGTTCTTC. It yields the protein CASRNLAGNEQFF.

This clonotype was recorded many times. This CDR3 reads CSARLAGGPISYNEQFF. In nucleotides, the CDR3 is TGCAGTGCTAGACTCGCGGGGGGGCCCATATCCTACAATGAGCAGTTCTTC. V and J are TRBV20-1 and TRBJ2-1; TRBD2 matches 9 bases. Unmatched junction bases numbered 9, after V lost 2 bases and J lost 1 base. The CDR3 runs to 17 residues. Germline CDR1 and CDR2: DFQATT and SNEGSKA (reference sequence).

This chain uses TRBV27 with TRBJ2-4; possibly TRBD1 or TRBD2 for D (5 bases each). CDR3 length: 14 residues. The germline V gene encodes CDR1 MNHEY and CDR2 SMNVEV (reference sequence). V gave up 3 bases and J gave up 6 bases, with 12 bases separating them. CDR3 sequence: CASSFSGTGNIQYF. Here the CDR3 DNA reads TGTGCCAGCAGTTTCTCCGGGACGGGAAACATTCAGTACTTC.

This clonotype was seen at least ten times. The CDR3 sequence is CAISEYDGTVYEQYF. The CDR3 DNA reads TGTGCCATCAGTGAGTACGATGGGACAGTCTACGAGCAGTACTTC. This chain uses TRBV10-3 with TRBJ2-7; 7 bases map to TRBD1. The CDR3 spans 15 residues. CDR1 is ENHRY and CDR2 is SYGVKD in the germline V gene. The trim removed 1 base at V and 3 bases at J, leaving 6 bases unmatched.

In this sample, this clonotype turned up a few times. The gene calls are TRBV20-1 and TRBJ2-7; D gene ambiguous. V lost 5 bases to trimming and J lost 4 bases, with 9 bases between them. CDR1 is DFQATT, CDR2 SNEGSKA, per germline (reference sequence). This CDR3 has 11 residues. DNA of the CDR3: TGCAGTGCTGACACAGTGTACGAGCAGTACTTC. Translating gives CSADTVYEQYF.

The table lists this clonotype with a few counts. V gene TRBV20-1 combines with J gene TRBJ1-1; D possibly corresponds to TRBD1 (5 bases). The CDR3 consists of 14 residues. V was trimmed by 0 bases and J by 1 base, leaving 9 bases between them. Germline lookup yields CDR1 DFQATT and CDR2 SNEGSKA (reference sequence). The CDR3 region is CSARDSTGNTEAFF. Written as DNA, the CDR3 is TGCAGTGCTAGAGATTCTACAGGGAACACTGAAGCTTTCTTT.

Here the CDR3 DNA reads TGCAGTGCTAGTGTCCCCCGGGACTGGGATAACTATGGCTACACCTTC. Its translation is CSASVPRDWDNYGYTF. The chain employs TRBV20-1 and TRBJ1-2; maybe TRBD1 (5 bases). This CDR3 has 16 amino acids. V dropped 3 bases and J dropped 1 base, with 18 bases sitting between them. The germline gives CDR1 DFQATT, CDR2 SNEGSKA (reference sequence).

This chain connects TRBV2 to TRBJ2-7; D is possibly TRBD2 (6 bases). The CDR3 sequence is 12 residues long. The V end was cut by 11 bases, the J end by 0 bases, with 11 bases between. Germline-derived CDR1 and CDR2 are SNHLY and FYNNEI. As DNA, the CDR3 is TGTGCCGGCGTGGAGGGCTCCTACGAGCAGTACTTC. Translated, it gives CAGVEGSYEQYF.

V usage is TRBV3-1 and J usage is TRBJ2-3, with TRBD1 matching over 10 bases. Trimming at V came to 4 bases and at J to 5 bases, leaving 12 bases not matched to a gene. The CDR3 has 17 residues. Germline V CDR1 and CDR2: LGHDT, YNNKEL (reference sequence). The CDR3 nucleotides read TGTGCCAGCAGCCCTGCTCTTCGGGACAGGGGTATAGATACGCAGTATTTT. Protein: CASSPALRDRGIDTQYF.

Regarding this clonotype: Mismatch with germline at one junction end may stem from a read error. The rearrangement uses TRBV6-6 and TRBJ1-1, with TRBD1 as a possible D gene (5 bases). The germline V gene encodes CDR1 MNHNY and CDR2 SVGAGI (reference sequence). This CDR3 comprises 16 residues. Here the CDR3 reads CVSRDVRRDVVAEAFF. DNA of the CDR3: TGTGTCAGCCGCGATGTGCGCAGGGATGTGGTCGCTGAAGCTTTCTTT.

In this sample, this clonotype turned up many times. This chain connects TRBV6-5 to TRBJ1-2; possible D gene TRBD1, 5 bases. V was trimmed by 3 bases and J by 3 bases, leaving 35 bases between them. From germline, CDR1 is MNHEY and CDR2 SVGAGI. This CDR3 comprises 22 residues. This CDR3 reads CASSYSLLGVEPINPAHYGYTF. The CDR3 region has the DNA TGTGCCAGCAGTTATTCTTTATTAGGGGTCGAACCCATAAACCCCGCACACTATGGCTACACCTTC.

The V call is TRBV28, the J call TRBJ1-2; TRBD1 agrees at 7 bases. Germline CDR1 is MDHEN and CDR2 is SYDVKM. The CDR3 is 15 residues long. The ends lost 5 bases at V and 5 bases at J; junction bases unmatched: 11. The CDR3 here is CASSASGTVFYGYTF. CDR3 in DNA: TGTGCCAGCAGTGCCTCCGGGACAGTGTTTTATGGCTACACCTTC.

This clonotype was detected many times. The chain carries TRBV12-3 or TRBV12-4 and TRBJ2-1, with 9 bases aligning to TRBD1. V lost 5 bases to trimming and J lost 8 bases; unmatched junction nucleotides: 13. The CDR3 sequence is 16 residues long. The CDR3 reads CASSESSGTGRHEQFF. CDR3 nucleotide sequence: TGTGCCAGCAGTGAATCGTCCGGGACAGGGAGGCATGAGCAGTTCTTC.

This clonotype was recorded once. CDR3 nucleotides: TGCAGCGTTGAAATCACCGGGGGGAGCAACTACAATGAGCAGTTCTTC. Translating it yields CSVEITGGSNYNEQFF. The chain has TRBV29-1 and TRBJ2-1; 7 nucleotides agree with TRBD2. The J segment lost 3 bases and the V segment lost 2 bases, leaving 10 bases of the junction unmatched. The CDR3 has 16 residues. Germline CDR1 SQVTM, CDR2 ANQGSEA.

This clonotype was seen many times. This sequence joins TRBV7-8 and TRBJ2-1; no clear D gene. Germline CDR1 SGHVS, CDR2 FQNEAQ. The V gene lost 1 base and the J gene lost 4 bases, with 8 bases spanning the gap. This CDR3 has 14 residues. In nucleotides, the CDR3 is TGTGCCAGCAGCTTAGTTGGCAGATACAATGAGCAGTTCTTC. Translated, it gives CASSLVGRYNEQFF.

The sample holds a few counts of this clonotype. The chain links TRBV5-1 to TRBJ2-3; D is possibly TRBD1 (5 bases). Germline loops: CDR1 SGHRS, CDR2 YFSETQ. The CDR3 spans 15 residues. Trimming pared 0 bases from V and 0 bases from J, leaving 8 bases between. The CDR3 region is CASSLAQGSTDTQYF. The CDR3 DNA sequence: TGCGCCAGCAGCTTGGCCCAGGGAAGCACAGATACGCAGTATTTT. Full variable domain (missing parts from reference TRBV5-1 and TRBJ2-3): KAGVTQTPRYLIKTRGQQVTLSCSPISGHRSVSWYQQTPGQGLQFLFEYFSETQRNKGNFPGRFSGRQFSNSRSEMNVSTLELGDSALYLCASSLAQGSTDTQYFGPGTRLTVL.

This rearrangement joins TRBV5-5 to TRBJ1-2; maybe TRBD1 (5 bases). Germline V gene data show CDR1 as SGHKS and CDR2 as YYEKEE (reference sequence). The CDR3 runs 16 residues. Deletions cut 4 bases from V and 0 bases from J, with 16 bases between. The CDR3 DNA is TGTGCCAGCAGCCCCGGGAGGGGAAGGGCTAACTATGGCTACACCTTC. Protein: CASSPGRGRANYGYTF. Complete variable domain (other parts from reference TRBV5-5 and TRBJ1-2): DAGVTQSPTHLIKTRGQQVTLRCSPISGHKSVSWYQQVLGQGPQFIFQYYEKEERGRGNFPDRFSARQFPNYSSELNVNALLLGDSALYLCASSPGRGRANYGYTFGSGTRLTVV.

This chain uses TRBV14 with TRBJ1-6; 10 bases map to TRBD1. J gave up 8 bases and V 0 bases, and 13 bases lay outside the gene matches. This CDR3 spans 19 amino acids. Germline V lookup: CDR1 SGHDN, CDR2 FVKESK. This chain's CDR3 is CASSQDYIPGQGPYSPLHF. CDR3 nucleotide sequence: TGTGCCAGCAGCCAAGACTACATCCCGGGACAGGGGCCCTATTCACCCCTCCACTTT. The whole variable domain, filled in from reference TRBV14 and TRBJ1-6, reads EAGVTQFPSHSVIEKGQTVTLRCDPISGHDNLYWYRRVMGKEIKFLLHFVKESKQDESGMPNNRFLAERTGGTYSTLKVQPAELEDSGVYFCASSQDYIPGQGPYSPLHFGNGTRLTVT.